This T cell receptor beta chain was sequenced in a study of CD8+ T cells in alopecia areata. General study findings and limits: Many expanded lesional clones stayed in scalp and blood while on tofacitinib.

Once RNA had been extracted, it was reverse transcribed into cDNA to act as the sequencing template. Only in-frame clones appear in the TCRdb table, and some are missing; sequencing was by immunoSEQ multiplex PCR. Of about 190,000 clones listed, 55% to 70% are singletons. Concerning this clone: Antigen unknown. In the same sample, other DNA sequences code for this CDR3.

Documented treatment: oral pan-JAK inhibitor, 5-10 mg twice daily. Both peripheral blood and punch biopsies of lesional scalp skin were obtained from patients who had alopecia areata. Specimen: CD4+ T cells sorted from blood, collected at week 4, from a patient treated with tofacitinib. The clonotype originates from a human donor with alopecia areata.

CDR3 nucleotides: TGCGCCAGCAGCTCAGGACAGGGAAGGGAGACCCAGTACTTC. Translating it yields CASSSGQGRETQYF. The J gene is TRBJ2-5, the V gene TRBV5-1; the match to TRBD1 covers 8 bases. V was clipped by 3 bases and J by 5 bases; unmatched bases: 6. This CDR3 has 14 residues. CDR1 is SGHRS, CDR2 YFSETQ, per germline.